This TCR beta chain was profiled in a study of CD8+ T cells in alopecia areata. Study summary: The protocol delivered tofacitinib for 6 to 18 months, then withdrew it for 6 months. Study-level points and caveats: Relative to normal scalp, lesional scalp, especially alopecia totalis/universalis, showed higher clonality.

As the sequencing template, cDNA was produced by extracting RNA and reverse transcribing it. Produced via immunoSEQ multiplex PCR; TCRdb's table is partial and in-frame only. The data show 150,000 or so clones, about nine tenths seen once. Turning to this clone: Antigen: not known.

The CDR3 loop spans 15 amino acids. Trimming removed 4 bases from V and 1 base from J, with 14 bases in between. Germline V gene data show CDR1 as SGHNT and CDR2 as YYREEE (reference sequence). The chain couples TRBV5-4 to TRBJ2-5; D might be TRBD1 (6 bases). This sequence was found in a human donor with alopecia areata. The sequenced sample was CD8+ T cells sorted from blood, obtained at week 0. The CDR3 is CASSPPTTGQETQYF. The CDR3 bases are TGTGCCAGCAGCCCTCCAACGACAGGCCAAGAGACCCAGTACTTC.